The clone carrying this T cell receptor beta chain was detected a few times. This entry belongs to a study of T cells after posttransplantation cyclophosphamide. Clones were sequenced by immunoSEQ multiplex PCR, and TCRdb holds only the in-frame ones, with some missing. The repertoire holds roughly 21,000 clones, approximately 86% seen once, with more than 2% in the top ten. Deletions cut 5 bases from V and 9 bases from J, with 14 bases between. The CDR3 length is 13 residues. CDR1 MNHEY and CDR2 SVGAGI come from the germline V gene. Methotrexate plus calcineurin inhibitor accompanied controls' myeloablative marrow transplants; sampling was 1 year later.

The rearrangement links TRBV6-5 to TRBJ2-1, with D perhaps TRBD2 (5 bases). Material: PBMCs, obtained about 400 days after allogeneic stem cell transplant with calcineurin inhibitor and methotrexate. The source of this sequence is a female patient under 45 who received an allogeneic stem cell transplant from an unrelated donor, was CMV-positive, and had acute and chronic GVHD. Some T cells may have originated in the graft donor. Here the CDR3 reads CASSQEEELEQFF. DNA for the CDR3: TGTGCCAGCAGTCAAGAGGAGGAACTTGAGCAGTTCTTC.